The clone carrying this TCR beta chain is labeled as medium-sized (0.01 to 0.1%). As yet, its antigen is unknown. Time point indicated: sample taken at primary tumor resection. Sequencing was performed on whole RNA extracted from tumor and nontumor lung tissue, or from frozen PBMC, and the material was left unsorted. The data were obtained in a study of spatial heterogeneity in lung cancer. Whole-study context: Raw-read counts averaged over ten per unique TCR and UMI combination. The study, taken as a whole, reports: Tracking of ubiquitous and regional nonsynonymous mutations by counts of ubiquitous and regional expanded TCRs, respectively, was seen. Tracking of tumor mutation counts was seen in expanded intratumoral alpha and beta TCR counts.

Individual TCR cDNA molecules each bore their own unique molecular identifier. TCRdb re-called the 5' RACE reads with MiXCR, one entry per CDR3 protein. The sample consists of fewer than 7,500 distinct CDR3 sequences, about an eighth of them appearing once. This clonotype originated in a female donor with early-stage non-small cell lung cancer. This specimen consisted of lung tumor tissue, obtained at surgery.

In DNA, the CDR3 is TGTGCCAGCAGCCTAGGAGGCAGGGGACCACAAGATACGCAGTATTTT. Its protein product is CASSLGGRGPQDTQYF. This chain links TRBV7-9 with TRBJ2-3, with D possibly TRBD1 on 6 matching bases. The CDR3 loop spans 16 amino acids. The V end was cut by 5 bases, the J end by 5 bases, with 20 bases between. CDR1 and CDR2 from the germline V gene are SEHNR and FQNEAQ (reference sequence).